A selection of T cell receptor beta chains follows, all from one sample in a study of T cell repertoires in cytomegalovirus infection. The antigens for these receptors are not known. One entry per CDR3 protein results from TCRdb running MiXCR on the reads. The table includes about 890,000 distinct CDR3 sequences, around 31% detected once. Specimen: cultured CD8+ T cells from PBMCs, collected from culture after CMV antigen stimulation. These receptors came from a human donor in good health (CMV status not recorded). Some clones in this sample may be carry-over from other donors' samples. CDR3s leave out the opening cysteine and the closing phenylalanine or tryptophan.

v_gene | CDR3aa
TRBV6-6 | ASSYLRGRSYNEQF
TRBV4-1 | ASSKGGDEKLF
TRBV7-2 | ASSLRGYHEQF
TRBV29-1 | SVGRVSGANVLT
TRBV10-3 | AIRTRTDTQY
TRBV10-3 | AIRDPDNLYGYT
TRBV20-1 | SAPRRTLQNYGYT
TRBV5-1 | ASSFALGFPYNEQF
TRBV29-1 | SVVTGNGELF
TRBV7-9 | ASSLGFTGYTEAF
TRBV7-2 | ASIVKGGYT
TRBV7-2 | ASSLVWTAQETQY
TRBV12-5 | ASGSLIGFGNTIY
TRBV18 | ASSPWAGEGEDNGYT
TRBV12-3/TRBV12-4 | ASSSGLAGSETQY
TRBV20-1 | SARGEADLYGYT
TRBV12-5 | ASGLGQGKAF
TRBV9 | ASSDPTGFRDSYEQY
TRBV6-5 | ASSYSDRGNTGELF
TRBV5-4 | ASSWGVRATEAF
TRBV18 | ASSTGTRSSYNEQF
TRBV19 | ASTLSPGFNTEAF
TRBV11-2 | ASRTSGGQETQY
TRBV6-2/TRBV6-3 | ASSFLQTGQLSYEQY
TRBV20-1 | SASGVTGGGLAGETQY
TRBV6-2/TRBV6-3 | ASSTRERGNEQF
TRBV29-1 | SVEPHSVQETQY
TRBV7-6 | ASSPVSANTGELF
TRBV25-1 | ASSALRGTDGNTIY
TRBV7-6 | ASSLGYTGTNEAF
TRBV9 | ASSTHRTGWGAKNIQY
TRBV7-3 | ASSLNGGDYNEQF
TRBV4-1 | ASSQGSYYGYT
TRBV15 | ATSKRGGGDEQF
TRBV7-2 | ASSLKALNQPQH
TRBV19 | ASTRTGVLNTEAF
TRBV9 | ASSSRLGAF
TRBV5-7 | ASSLAFSEGPLYNEQF
TRBV5-1 | ASSLEAGGFTDTQY
TRBV18 | ASSPPSPAFKGPSNTEAF
TRBV27 | ASSFLGLSNTGELF
TRBV6-6 | ASSQQRVTEAF
TRBV6-5 | ASTRGGRAEAF
TRBV12-3/TRBV12-4 | ASPPDRLGEAF
TRBV11-1 | ASSFGTAPYEQY
TRBV19 | ASTLAGYTDTQY
TRBV6-1 | ASSPVSTYYEQY
TRBV6-1 | ASSEPTGGSYNEQF
TRBV19 | ASSVPDRGRTEAF
TRBV7-4 | ASSLPLDLEQY
TRBV19 | ASSMGQGPEAF